Below are 2 T cell receptor beta chains sequenced from a single sample in a study of shared clonotypes between healthy human individuals (dated by TCRdb to the early 2020s). The library was built by means of the immunoSEQ multiplex PCR assay. Not all clones reach the TCRdb copy of this immuneACCESS table, which keeps in-frame sequences only. Checked studies attribute under half of the gap to unresolved V genes and leave the rest unexplained. This sample gives around 610,000 clones in total; roughly 96% of them show up just once. The ten biggest clones cover about 0.11% of the sample. CD8 naive samples were obtained by positive selection for CCR7 among CD45RO-negative cells, yielding a CD45RA+CCR7+ population from which TemRA cells were excluded. Sequencing was performed on naive CD8+ T cells sorted from blood. What the cell subset or site label conveys for this sample: CD45RA+CCR7+. Receptors were obtained from a woman in her twenties or thirties in good health.

CDR3 DNA: TGTGCCAGCAGCGCCGGGCCTCAAGAGACCCAGTACTTC. It codes for CASSAGPQETQYF. The chain links TRBV13 to TRBJ2-5; no clear D. V was shortened by 5 bases and J by 2 bases, with 9 bases between the two germline ends. The germline V gene has CDR1 PRHDT and CDR2 FYEKMQ (reference sequence). The CDR3 spans 13 residues.

The chain employs TRBV27 and TRBJ1-5, with 8 bases matching TRBD1. Germline assignment: CDR1 MNHEY and CDR2 SMNVEV (reference sequence). The CDR3 spans 13 residues. Trimming removed 7 bases from V and 6 bases from J; junction bases left unmatched: 5. The CDR3 region is CASKPGTGQPQHF. As DNA, the CDR3 is TGTGCCAGCAAACCCGGGACAGGTCAGCCCCAGCATTTT.